The sequence of this T cell receptor (beta chain) was determined in a study of T cell responses to AZD1222 COVID-19 vaccine. Study outcomes and limitations: Vaccine-related CD4 TCRs covered spike, predominating at 160-218 and 743-854.

Concerning this clone: Its antigen is unknown.

Trimming left V 1 base short and J 2 bases short, with 11 bases between. CDR1 and CDR2 from the germline V gene are LNHDA and SQIVND (reference sequence). This CDR3 comprises 15 residues. Only in-frame clones appear in the TCRdb table, and some are missing; sequencing was by immunoSEQ multiplex PCR. The profile shows about 61,000 clones, 81% of them singletons. The chain couples TRBV19 to TRBJ1-1; D gene ambiguous. Sequences were derived from peripheral blood, sampled 28 days after the second AZD1222 dose. The clonotype originates from an adult who received the AZD1222 COVID-19 vaccine. The CDR3 is CASSIGGVSNTEAFF. The CDR3, as DNA: TGTGCCAGTAGTATAGGCGGGGTGAGTAACACTGAAGCTTTCTTT.